This entry lists 7 T cell receptor beta chains sequenced from one sample in a study of Ad26.COV2.S vaccination and SARS-CoV-2 variants (dated by TCRdb to about 2021). Receptor amplification or capture employed the immunoSEQ multiplex PCR assay. TCRdb carries this immuneACCESS record with in-frame sequences only. Its versions omit some clonotypes, under half of them owing to an unresolved V gene in the studies checked, with the rest unexplained. This sample lists more than 300,000 clones; 75% to 90% were detected once. Around a tenth of the sample is in the top ten clones. The treatment or condition label corresponds to: roughly 19 received Ad26.COV2.S at low or high dose, single or two shots; roughly 5 received placebo; per-sample allocation not given. Repertoires of vaccine and placebo recipients were sequenced from samples collected on day 63 after the first injection. The sample in question was peripheral blood, obtained in a trial of Ad26.COV2.S vaccine versus placebo. Source of these receptors: a person aged 18-65 years who received the Ad26.COV2.S COVID-19 vaccine or a placebo.

The chain links TRBV5-4 to TRBJ2-4, with 13 bases lining up with TRBD2. Germline lookup yields CDR1 SGHNT and CDR2 YYREEE (reference sequence). V lost 4 bases to trimming and J lost 9 bases; unmatched junction nucleotides: 7. This CDR3 has 15 residues. The CDR3 sequence is CASSPGTSGISIQYF. In DNA form, the CDR3 reads TGTGCCAGCAGCCCTGGGACTAGCGGGATCTCCATTCAGTACTTC.

This sequence joins TRBV7-3 and TRBJ1-2, with D perhaps matching TRBD1 (5 bases). CDR3 length equals 13 residues. CDR1 and CDR2 from the germline V gene are SGHTA and FQGTGA. Deletions cut 2 bases from V and 4 bases from J, with 8 bases between. The CDR3 DNA reads TGTGCCAGCAGCTTAGACGGGACCTATGGCTACACCTTC. Residues: CASSLDGTYGYTF.

This clone was seen once. A much more abundant neighbour one base away suggests this may be a read error. The chain couples TRBV6-6 to TRBJ1-1, with D hard to call. The V gene's germline CDR1 is MNHNY and CDR2 SVGAGI (reference sequence). CDR3 size: 13 residues. Trimming stripped 2 bases from V and 1 base from J, with 5 bases between. CDR3 DNA sequence: TGTGCCAGCAGTTACGGGGAGAACACTGAAGCTTTCTTT. Encoded protein: CASSYGENTEAFF.

The genes are TRBV7-9 and TRBJ1-2; D gene uncertain. The CDR3 loop spans 13 amino acids. Germline assignment: CDR1 SEHNR and CDR2 FQNEAQ (reference sequence). V was cut by 2 bases and J by 5 bases, with 9 bases left in between. CDR3 coding DNA: TGTGCCAGCAGCTTATCGGACTTATATGGCTACACCTTC. It specifies CASSLSDLYGYTF.

The chain is built from TRBV28 and TRBJ2-2; D ambiguous. The germline CDR1 and CDR2 sequences are MDHEN and SYDVKM. The CDR3 consists of 15 residues. Trimming shortened V by 9 bases and J by 3 bases, and 17 bases separated the two germline ends. The CDR3, as DNA: TGTGCCAGTAGAGAAATAGTCCTTGACACCGGGGAGCTGTTTTTT. The encoded protein is CASREIVLDTGELFF.

The chain links TRBV24-1 to TRBJ2-5; TRBD2 is a possible D gene (6 bases). The CDR3 extends over 16 amino acids. Germline loops: CDR1 KGHDR, CDR2 SFDVKD. V gave up 1 base and J gave up 4 bases, with 15 bases separating them. CDR3 amino acids: CATSDFRERIGETQYF. In DNA form, the CDR3 reads TGTGCCACCAGTGATTTCCGGGAGAGGATAGGAGAGACCCAGTACTTC.

CDR3 loop: CASSPAGRNEQFF. CDR3 bases: TGTGCCAGCAGCCCCGCGGGGAGGAATGAGCAGTTCTTC. The rearrangement joins TRBV12-3 or TRBV12-4 to TRBJ2-1; TRBD2 might be the D (6 bases). The CDR3 has 13 amino acids. Trimming left V 6 bases short and J 7 bases short, with 13 bases between.